This TCR beta chain is from a study of beta chain features in type 1 diabetes. Reverse transcription of all isolated RNA meant that expressed TCRB transcripts were sequenced. TCRdb keeps only in-frame clones here, not all; method: immunoSEQ multiplex PCR. Here the sample spans 350,000 to 400,000 clones, about 16% being singletons. This clone occurred a few times. Its specificity is unknown. All of the sorted populations showed purity greater than 95%. Study-wide results and caveats: All four CD4+ subsets from Type 1 diabetes patients carried moderately but significantly shorter TCRB CDR3s. The naive, central memory and Treg TCRB repertoires looked more alike in patients than they did in healthy donors.

V was clipped by 4 bases and J by 9 bases, with 21 bases between them. From germline, CDR1 is LGHNA and CDR2 YNFKEQ. The CDR3 is made up of 15 amino acids. The rearrangement uses TRBV4-2 and TRBJ1-1; possible D gene TRBD1, 5 bases. The TCR originated in a woman under 30 in good health. Sequenced: naive CD4+ T cells from blood. CDR3 coding DNA: TGTGCCAGCAGCCCAGCCCAGGGCGTCGATAATAAAGCTTTCTTT. Residues: CASSPAQGVDNKAFF.